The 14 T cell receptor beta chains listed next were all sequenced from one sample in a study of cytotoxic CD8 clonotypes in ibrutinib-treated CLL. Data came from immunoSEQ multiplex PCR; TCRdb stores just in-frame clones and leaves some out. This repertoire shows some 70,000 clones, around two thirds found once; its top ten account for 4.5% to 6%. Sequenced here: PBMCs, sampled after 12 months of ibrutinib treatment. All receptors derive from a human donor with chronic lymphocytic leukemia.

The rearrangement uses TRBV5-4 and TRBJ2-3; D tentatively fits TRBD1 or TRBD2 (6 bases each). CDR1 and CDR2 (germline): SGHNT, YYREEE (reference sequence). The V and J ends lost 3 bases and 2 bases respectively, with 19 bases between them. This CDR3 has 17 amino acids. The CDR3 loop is CASSSLKGGTNTDTQYF. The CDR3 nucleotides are TGTGCCAGCAGCTCCCTAAAAGGGGGGACAAACACAGATACGCAGTATTTT.

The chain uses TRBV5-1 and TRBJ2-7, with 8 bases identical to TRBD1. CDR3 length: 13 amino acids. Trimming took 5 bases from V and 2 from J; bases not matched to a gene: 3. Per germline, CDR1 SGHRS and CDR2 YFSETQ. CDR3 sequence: CASRDRVPYEQYF. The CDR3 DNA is TGCGCCAGCAGGGACAGGGTTCCCTACGAGCAGTACTTC.

The CDR3 loop reads CASSPPRGAGTDNSPLHF. The CDR3 DNA follows: TGTGCCAGCAGCCCCCCCCGGGGGGCAGGGACTGATAATTCACCCCTCCACTTT. The V and J genes are TRBV5-4 and TRBJ1-6; D might be TRBD1 (6 bases). The CDR3 totals 18 residues. V was cut by 4 bases and J by 5 bases, with 22 bases left in between. Germline CDR1 reads SGHNT; CDR2 reads YYREEE (reference sequence).

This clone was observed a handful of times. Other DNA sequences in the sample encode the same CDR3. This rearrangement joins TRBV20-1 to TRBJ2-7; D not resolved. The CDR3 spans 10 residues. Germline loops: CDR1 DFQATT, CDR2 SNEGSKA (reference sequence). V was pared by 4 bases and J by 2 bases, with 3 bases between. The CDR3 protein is CSATPYEQYF. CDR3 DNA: TGCAGTGCTACGCCCTACGAGCAGTACTTC.

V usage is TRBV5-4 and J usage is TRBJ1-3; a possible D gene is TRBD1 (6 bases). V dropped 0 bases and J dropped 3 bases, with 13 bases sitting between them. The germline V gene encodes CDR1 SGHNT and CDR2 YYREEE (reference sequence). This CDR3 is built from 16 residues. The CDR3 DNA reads TGTGCCAGCAGCTTGGCCGGGGGGGGCGGTGGAAACACCATATATTTT. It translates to CASSLAGGGGGNTIYF.

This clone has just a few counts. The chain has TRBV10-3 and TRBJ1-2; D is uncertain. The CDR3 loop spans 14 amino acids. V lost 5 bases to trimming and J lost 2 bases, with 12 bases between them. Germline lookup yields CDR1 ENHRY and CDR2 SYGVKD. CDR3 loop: CAISPSPSNYGYTF. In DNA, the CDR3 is TGTGCCATCAGTCCCAGTCCATCCAACTATGGCTACACCTTC.

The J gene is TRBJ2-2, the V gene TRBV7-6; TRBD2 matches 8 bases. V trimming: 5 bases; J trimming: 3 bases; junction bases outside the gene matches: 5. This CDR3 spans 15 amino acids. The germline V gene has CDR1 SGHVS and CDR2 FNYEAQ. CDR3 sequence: CASSRGRRDTGELFF. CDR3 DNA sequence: TGTGCCAGCAGCCGCGGGAGGAGAGACACCGGGGAGCTGTTTTTT.

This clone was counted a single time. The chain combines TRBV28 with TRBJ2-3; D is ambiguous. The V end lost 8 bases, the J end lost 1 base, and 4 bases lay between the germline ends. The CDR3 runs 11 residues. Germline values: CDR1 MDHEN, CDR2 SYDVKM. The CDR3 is CASGRTDTQYF. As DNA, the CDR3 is TGTGCCAGCGGTCGCACAGATACGCAGTATTTT.

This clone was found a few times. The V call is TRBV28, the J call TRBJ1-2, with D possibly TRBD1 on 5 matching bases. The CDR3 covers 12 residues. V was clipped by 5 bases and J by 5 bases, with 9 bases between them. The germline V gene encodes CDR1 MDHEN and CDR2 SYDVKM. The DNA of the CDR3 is TGTGCCAGCAGTACCAGGGTTTATGGCTACACCTTC. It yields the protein CASSTRVYGYTF.

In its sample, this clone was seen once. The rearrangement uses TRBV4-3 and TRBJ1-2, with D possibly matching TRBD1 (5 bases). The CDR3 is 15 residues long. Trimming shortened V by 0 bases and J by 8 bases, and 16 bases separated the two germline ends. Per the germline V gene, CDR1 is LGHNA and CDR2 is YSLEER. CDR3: CASSQEGRRRGGYTF. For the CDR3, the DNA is TGCGCCAGCAGCCAAGAAGGGAGAAGGAGGGGAGGCTACACCTTC.

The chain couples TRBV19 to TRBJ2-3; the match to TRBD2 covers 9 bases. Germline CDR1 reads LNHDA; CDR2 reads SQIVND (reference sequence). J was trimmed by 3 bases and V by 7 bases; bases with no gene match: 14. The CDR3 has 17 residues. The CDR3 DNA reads TGTGCCAGTACAGGAGGCGGGGGGGCTAAGTTTACAGATACGCAGTATTTT. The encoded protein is CASTGGGGAKFTDTQYF.

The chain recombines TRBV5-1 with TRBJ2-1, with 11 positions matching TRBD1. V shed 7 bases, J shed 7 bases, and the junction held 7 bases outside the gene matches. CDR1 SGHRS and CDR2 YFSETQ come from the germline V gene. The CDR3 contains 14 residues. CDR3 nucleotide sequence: TGCGCCAGCTACCGGGACAGGGGGATGAATGAGCAGTTCTTC. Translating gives CASYRDRGMNEQFF.

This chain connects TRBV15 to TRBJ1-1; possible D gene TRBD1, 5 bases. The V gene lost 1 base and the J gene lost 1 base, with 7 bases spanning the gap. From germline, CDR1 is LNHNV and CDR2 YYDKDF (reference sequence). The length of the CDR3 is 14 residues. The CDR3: CATSRGGANTEAFF. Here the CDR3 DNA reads TGTGCCACCAGCAGAGGAGGGGCGAACACTGAAGCTTTCTTT.

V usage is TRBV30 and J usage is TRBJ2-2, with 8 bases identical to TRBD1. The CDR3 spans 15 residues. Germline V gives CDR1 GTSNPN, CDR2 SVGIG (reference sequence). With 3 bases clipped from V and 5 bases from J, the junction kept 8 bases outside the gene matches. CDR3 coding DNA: TGTGCCTGGAGAAACAGGGGGTCATCTACCGGGGAGCTGTTTTTT. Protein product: CAWRNRGSSTGELFF.